This T cell receptor (beta chain) was recovered during a study of regulatory T cells in long-lasting Graves disease. With iRepertoire HTBI primers and Arm-PCR of CDR3 regions, TCR beta libraries were built. TCRdb reanalysed the multiplex PCR reads using MiXCR and keeps one entry per CDR3 protein. The sample shows under 400,000 distinct CDR3 sequences, 15% to 20% of them seen only once. The CDR3 length is 14 residues. Per germline, CDR1 DFQATT and CDR2 SNEGSKA (reference sequence). V lost 2 bases and J 4 bases, leaving 11 bases between the germline ends. The time point here: newly diagnosed GD, antithyroid drugs for less than 3 months. Preparation of the TCR library used RNA extracted from PBMCs. This sample also belongs to another study, concerning T cells in Graves' hyperthyroidism and ophthalmopathy. That report notes: The model made its ophthalmopathy prediction, and onset followed a median approximately 6 months later.

This TCR came from a middle-aged man with Graves disease. This chain links TRBV20-1 with TRBJ2-2; D uncertain. Sample: peripheral blood mononuclear cells (PBMCs), taken at new diagnosis, from a patient treated with antithyroid drugs. The DNA for the CDR3 is TGCAGTGCTAGAAACACAGACGCCACCGGGGAGCTGTTTTTT. Its protein product is CSARNTDATGELFF.